This paragraph reports one T cell receptor (beta chain). Its specific antigen is unknown. One base away there is no much larger clone; base qualities are not given. The data derive from a study of identical twins (dated by TCRdb to the mid-2010s). With regard to the full study: TCR alpha and beta repertoires from monozygotic twins, unrelated adults of various ages and cord blood were deep-sequenced to test whether fetal clonotypes persist. To rule out contamination, replicate twin experiments were performed at different times with different library preparation protocols.

CDR1 SGHTA and CDR2 FQGNSA are derived from the germline V gene. The CDR3 measures 14 amino acids from cysteine to phenylalanine. Only the CDR3 region is kept as DNA, spanning 42 bases read in frame from base 1. Between the V and J ends, shortened by 1 base and 4 bases respectively, the junction contains 9 bases. General findings and caveats noted by the study authors: Fewer insertions were carried by abundant cord blood beta clonotypes, a similar but weaker trend appeared in young adult naive repertoires, and no such trend appeared in memory repertoires. In monozygotic twins, out-of-frame TCR alpha sharing was systematically underestimated by recombination models, although the models agreed with sharing between unrelated individuals. Zero-insertion analyses could be partly confounded by invariant T cells such as MAIT and iNKT, though diverse VJ usage argued against such confounding for most clonotypes. Conclusions relied on cross-sectional statistical analysis, since the same donors could not be followed over many years. Compared with coincidental sharing between unrelated individuals, out-of-frame TCR alpha sequences shared between twins showed an excess of sequences with low generation probability. A weaker excess of twin sharing was found in beta out-of-frame sequences because the signal-to-noise ratio was lowered by fewer shared sequences.

Every donor in the study was a healthy Caucasian. Three pairs of female monozygotic twins, all aged about 18 to 30 years, were included in the twin cohort. Positive isolation kits from Invitrogen were used to isolate the CD4+ and CD8+ T cell populations. To prepare the library, 5' RACE was applied. Instrument used: Illumina HiSeq 2000. A universal primer binding site was introduced by template switching, and a unique molecular identifier was present in the final cDNA, enabling accurate counting of TCR cDNA molecules. First-strand cDNA for TCR alpha and beta chains was synthesized from specific primers in the conserved constant-segment region. To control for contamination, each cDNA library was double barcoded with a SMART-Mk sample barcode plus Illumina barcodes. TruSeq adapter sequences and Illumina sample barcodes were added in two successive PCR steps. The Illumina HiSeq platform was used with custom primers to sequence TCR alpha and beta cDNA libraries. On the study's bioinformatics: Raw reads were processed with MiGEC to extract unique molecular identifiers, and MiXCR was used to determine CDR3 positions. For each individual, recombination models were inferred using an EM algorithm with the repgenHMM and IGoR tools. The analysis of shared clonotypes was done with the tcR package in R, with sharing normalized by the product of cloneset sizes. Out-of-frame nonproductive sequences were analyzed to study raw recombination free of thymic and clonal selection effects. In-frame beta chains were kept once TCRdb had trimmed the public reads at Q25 with fastp and called clones with MiXCR. One record per CDR3 amino acid sequence lists the most common genes and DNA. TCRdb's processing, not the authors', yielded these V and J calls. In this sample the table shows about 520,000 distinct CDR3 sequences, around 20% of which occur a single time. The ten largest clones add up to 0.91% of the sample.

These data were also reused for a study on T cells expressing NK-cell markers. Taken from the second paper: Eight or nine donors provided sorted CD3+CD56+NKG2C+, CD3+CD56+NKG2C- and CD3+CD56-NKG2C+ T-cell subsets, whose TCR beta-chain repertoires were profiled. Among the eight sequenced donors, seven were HCMV-seropositive and one was HCMV-seronegative. In several experiments an anti-gammadeltaTCR antibody was added to restrict sorting to alphabetaTCR-expressing T cells. In several donors, the dominant CD3+CD56+NKG2C+ clonotypes were found to rank among the top 10 CD8+ clonotypes and to make up about 1.0-7.5% of CD8+ T cells. Those dominant clonotypes were again the most abundant among CD3+CD56-NKG2C+ cells in a handful of donors, at roughly 28.3-65%. It remained unclear whether the expanded NKG2C-expressing T cell clones were specific for HCMV antigens. The eight sequenced donors were randomly selected healthy volunteers, three men and five women. HCMV serostatus was determined by detecting HCMV-specific IgG in serum with a commercial ELISA kit. MIGEC was used to demultiplex reads and group the reads by UMI, and MiTCR was used to assemble and quantify clonotypes. Only TCR cDNA sequences supported by at least two reads were kept to exclude erroneous sequences. The tcR package was used for downstream repertoire analysis, and clonotypes were matched between fractions using CDR3 nucleotide sequence together with V segment. VDJmatch was used to annotate antigen specificity against VDJdb, with one amino acid substitution allowed in CDR3.

Sequenced material: CD4+ T cells sorted from blood. This receptor chain uses TRBV7-2 and TRBJ2-3, with no confident D gene call. The TCR comes from a woman between 18 and 30 years old in good health. DNA sequence: TGTGCCAGCAGCTTAGATTGGGGTTCAGATACGCAGTATTTT. Protein translation: CASSLDWGSDTQYF.